The clone carrying this T cell receptor beta chain occurred a few times. Enrollees, roughly 18 to 90 years old, lived in approximately 25 US areas. These data are taken from a study of blood T cell repertoires in COVID-19. Germline CDR1 is MNHEY and CDR2 is SVGEGT. Trimming took off 6 bases at V and 5 bases at J, with 11 bases between the two ends. The CDR3 length is 14 residues. Libraries were prepared by immunoSEQ multiplex PCR; TCRdb keeps only in-frame clonotypes and omits some of them. The sample has about 300,000 clones, approximately 86% seen once. The receptor's source is a young woman who had recovered from COVID-19. The sample consisted of PBMCs or T cells enriched from blood (not recorded which). The chain recombines TRBV6-2 or TRBV6-3 with TRBJ1-6; perhaps TRBD1 as D (5 bases). In nucleotides, the CDR3 is TGTGCCAGCAGCCCCGCCAGGGATAATTCACCCCTCCACTTT. It encodes CASSPARDNSPLHF.